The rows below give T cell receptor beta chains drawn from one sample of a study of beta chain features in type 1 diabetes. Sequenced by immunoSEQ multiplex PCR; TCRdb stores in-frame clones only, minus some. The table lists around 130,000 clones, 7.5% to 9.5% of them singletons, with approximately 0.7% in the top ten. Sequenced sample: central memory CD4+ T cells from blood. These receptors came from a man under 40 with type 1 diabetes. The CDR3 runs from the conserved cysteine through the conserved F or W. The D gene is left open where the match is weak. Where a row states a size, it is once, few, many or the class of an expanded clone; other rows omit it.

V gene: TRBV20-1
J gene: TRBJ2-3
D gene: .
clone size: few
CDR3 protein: CSAEMVDTQYF
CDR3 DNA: TGCAGTGCGGAGATGGTAGATACGCAGTATTTT

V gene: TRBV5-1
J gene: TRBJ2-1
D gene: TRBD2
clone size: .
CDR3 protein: CASSPSPGLVNEQFF
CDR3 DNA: TGCGCCAGCAGCCCCTCCCCGGGACTAGTGAATGAGCAGTTCTTC

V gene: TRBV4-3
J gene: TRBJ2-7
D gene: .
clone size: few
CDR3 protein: CASSQRPGHFFEQYF
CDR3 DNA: TGCGCCAGCAGCCAACGACCGGGACACTTCTTCGAGCAGTACTTC

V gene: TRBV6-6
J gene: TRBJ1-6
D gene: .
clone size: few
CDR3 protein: CASSYDGNREREF
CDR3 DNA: TGTGCCAGCAGTTACGACGGCAACAGGGAGAGGGAGTTT

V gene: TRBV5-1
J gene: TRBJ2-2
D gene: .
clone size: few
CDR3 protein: CASSLALTGELFF
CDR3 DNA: TGCGCCAGCAGCTTGGCCCTCACCGGGGAGCTGTTTTTT

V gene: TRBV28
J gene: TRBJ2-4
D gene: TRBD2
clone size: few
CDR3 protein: CASSSQGAGLAKNIQYF
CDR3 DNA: TGTGCCAGCAGTTCCCAGGGAGCGGGGCTAGCCAAAAACATTCAGTACTTC

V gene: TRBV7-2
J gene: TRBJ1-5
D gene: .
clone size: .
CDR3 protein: CASSLSEEPQHF
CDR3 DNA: TGTGCCAGCAGCTTATCAGAGGAGCCCCAGCATTTT

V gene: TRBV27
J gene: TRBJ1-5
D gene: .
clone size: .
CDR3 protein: CASSLSVGVAQHF
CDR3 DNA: TGTGCCAGCAGTTTATCGGTAGGGGTGGCCCAGCATTTT

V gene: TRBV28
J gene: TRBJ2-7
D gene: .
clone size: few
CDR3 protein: CASSLSTGHREQYF
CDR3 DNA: TGTGCCAGCAGTTTATCGACAGGACATCGGGAGCAGTACTTC

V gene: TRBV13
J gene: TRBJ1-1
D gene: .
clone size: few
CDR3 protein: CASSLRSGDTEAFF
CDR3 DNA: TGTGCCAGCAGTTTGAGGTCCGGGGACACTGAAGCTTTCTTT

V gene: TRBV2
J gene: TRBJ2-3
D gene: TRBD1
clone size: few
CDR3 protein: CASRTGNTDTQYF
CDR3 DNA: TGTGCCAGCCGGACAGGCAACACAGATACGCAGTATTTT

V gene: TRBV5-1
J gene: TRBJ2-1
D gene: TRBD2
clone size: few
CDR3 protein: CASSSWTSGGAGQFF
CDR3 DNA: TGCGCCAGCAGCTCTTGGACTAGCGGGGGGGCCGGGCAGTTCTTC

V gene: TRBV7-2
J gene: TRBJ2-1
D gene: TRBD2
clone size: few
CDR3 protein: CASSLDSLAGSSYNEQFF
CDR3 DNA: TGTGCCAGCAGCTTAGATTCCCTAGCGGGGAGCTCCTACAATGAGCAGTTCTTC

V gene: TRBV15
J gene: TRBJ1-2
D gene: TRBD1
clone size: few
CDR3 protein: CATSREGGSAGKNYGYTF
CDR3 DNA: TGTGCCACCAGCAGAGAAGGGGGCTCCGCGGGTAAAAATTATGGCTACACCTTC

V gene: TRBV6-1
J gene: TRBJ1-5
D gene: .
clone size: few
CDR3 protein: CASDRPYSNQPQHF
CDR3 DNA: TGTGCCAGCGACAGGCCCTATAGCAATCAGCCCCAGCATTTT

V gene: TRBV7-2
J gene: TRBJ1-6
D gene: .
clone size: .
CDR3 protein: CASSLVAGLYNSPLHF
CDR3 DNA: TGTGCCAGCAGCTTAGTCGCGGGCCTCTATAATTCACCCCTCCACTTT

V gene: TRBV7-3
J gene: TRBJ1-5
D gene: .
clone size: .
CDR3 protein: CASSGGIGNQPQHF
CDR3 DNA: TGTGCCAGCAGTGGGGGGATTGGCAATCAGCCCCAGCATTTT

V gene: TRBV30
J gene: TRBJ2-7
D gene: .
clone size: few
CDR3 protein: CALSRDRLYF
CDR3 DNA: TGTGCCCTCAGCCGGGATAGACTGTACTTC

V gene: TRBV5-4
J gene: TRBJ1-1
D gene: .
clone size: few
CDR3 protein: CASSLDSMNTEAFF
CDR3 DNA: TGTGCCAGCAGCTTGGATTCCATGAACACTGAAGCTTTCTTT

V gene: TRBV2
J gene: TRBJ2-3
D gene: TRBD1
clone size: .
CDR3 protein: CASSYAGGTQYF
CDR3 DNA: TGTGCCAGCAGTTACGCAGGGGGTACGCAGTATTTT

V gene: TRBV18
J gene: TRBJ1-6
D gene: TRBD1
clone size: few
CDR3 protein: CASSPEGTGGSPLHF
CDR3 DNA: TGTGCCAGCTCACCAGAGGGTACAGGGGGGTCACCCCTCCACTTT

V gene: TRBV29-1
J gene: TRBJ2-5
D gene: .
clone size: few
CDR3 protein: CSIDRGSQETQYF
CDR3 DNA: TGCAGCATTGACCGAGGGAGCCAAGAGACCCAGTACTTC

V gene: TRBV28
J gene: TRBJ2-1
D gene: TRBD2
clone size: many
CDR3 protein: CASIFSGGDYNEQFF
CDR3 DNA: TGTGCCAGCATCTTTAGCGGGGGTGACTACAATGAGCAGTTCTTC

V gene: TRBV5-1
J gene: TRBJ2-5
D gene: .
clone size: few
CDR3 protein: CASSQNGGPETQYF
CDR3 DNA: TGCGCCAGCAGCCAAAATGGGGGCCCCGAGACCCAGTACTTC

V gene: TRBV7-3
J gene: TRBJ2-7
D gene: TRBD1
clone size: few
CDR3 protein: CASSDLQGARYEQYF
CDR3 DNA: TGTGCCAGCAGCGACCTACAGGGGGCGCGGTACGAGCAGTACTTC

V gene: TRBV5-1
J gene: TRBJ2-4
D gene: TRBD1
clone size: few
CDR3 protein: CASSLGQGLAKNIQYF
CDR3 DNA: TGCGCCAGCAGCCTCGGACAGGGTCTAGCCAAAAACATTCAGTACTTC

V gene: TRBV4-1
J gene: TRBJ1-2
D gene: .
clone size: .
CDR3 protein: CASSQGTSLNYGYTF
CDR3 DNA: TGCGCCAGCAGCCAAGGAACAAGTCTCAACTATGGCTACACCTTC

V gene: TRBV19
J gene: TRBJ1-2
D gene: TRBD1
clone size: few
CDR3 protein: CASSPGTELYGYTF
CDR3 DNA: TGTGCCAGTAGTCCCGGGACAGAACTATACGGCTACACCTTC

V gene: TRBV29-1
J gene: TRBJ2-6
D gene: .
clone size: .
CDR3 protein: CSVQSGANVLTF
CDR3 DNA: TGCAGCGTCCAATCTGGGGCCAACGTCCTGACTTTC

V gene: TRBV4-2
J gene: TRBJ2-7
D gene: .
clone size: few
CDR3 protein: CASSQDLGGKGQQYF
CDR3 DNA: TGTGCCAGCAGCCAAGATCTAGGAGGGAAAGGACAGCAGTACTTC

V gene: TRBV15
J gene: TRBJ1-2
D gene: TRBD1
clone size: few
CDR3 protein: CATSRPDRGGYGYTF
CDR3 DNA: TGTGCCACCAGCCGACCGGACAGGGGAGGCTATGGCTACACCTTC

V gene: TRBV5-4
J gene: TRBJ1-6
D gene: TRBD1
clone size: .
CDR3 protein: CASSSGGAGNSPLHF
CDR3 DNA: TGTGCCAGCAGCTCAGGGGGCGCGGGTAATTCACCCCTCCACTTT

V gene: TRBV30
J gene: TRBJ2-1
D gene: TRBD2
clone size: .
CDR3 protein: CAWSAGTSGYNEQFF
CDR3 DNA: TGTGCCTGGAGTGCCGGGACTAGCGGTTACAATGAGCAGTTCTTC

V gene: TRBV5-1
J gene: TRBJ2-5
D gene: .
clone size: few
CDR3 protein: CASSIDTPAETQYF
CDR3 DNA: TGCGCCAGCAGCATTGACACGCCGGCGGAGACCCAGTACTTC

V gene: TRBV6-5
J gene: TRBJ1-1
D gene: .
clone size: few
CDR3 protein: CASSSKQGLNTEAFF
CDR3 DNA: TGTGCCAGCAGTTCCAAACAGGGACTGAACACTGAAGCTTTCTTT

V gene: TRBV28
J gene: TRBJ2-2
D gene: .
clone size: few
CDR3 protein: CASSLNTNTGELFF
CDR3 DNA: TGTGCCAGCAGTTTGAACACGAACACCGGGGAGCTGTTTTTT

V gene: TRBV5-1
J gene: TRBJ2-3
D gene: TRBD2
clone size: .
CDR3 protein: CASSLDSGGHTDTQYF
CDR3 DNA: TGCGCCAGCAGCTTGGATAGCGGGGGGCACACAGATACGCAGTATTTT

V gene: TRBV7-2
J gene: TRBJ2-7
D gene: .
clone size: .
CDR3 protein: CASSLRDTYEQYF
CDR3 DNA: TGTGCCAGCAGCCTCCGGGACACCTACGAGCAGTACTTC

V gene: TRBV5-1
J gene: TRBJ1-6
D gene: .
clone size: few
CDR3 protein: CASSFLTGGPLDLHF
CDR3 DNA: TGCGCCAGCAGCTTTTTGACAGGTGGCCCTTTGGACCTCCACTTT

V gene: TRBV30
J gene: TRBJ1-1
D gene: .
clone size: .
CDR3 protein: CAWSPGYEAFF
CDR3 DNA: TGTGCCTGGAGTCCCGGGTATGAAGCTTTCTTT

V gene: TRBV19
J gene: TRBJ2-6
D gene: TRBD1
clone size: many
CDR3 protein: CASRDRLRSGANVLTF
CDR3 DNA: TGTGCCAGTAGGGACAGGCTACGCTCTGGGGCCAACGTCCTGACTTTC

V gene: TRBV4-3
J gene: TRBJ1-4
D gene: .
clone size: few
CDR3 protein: CATAPDIGATNEKLFF
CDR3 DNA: TGCGCCACCGCTCCGGACATCGGTGCAACTAATGAAAAACTGTTTTTT

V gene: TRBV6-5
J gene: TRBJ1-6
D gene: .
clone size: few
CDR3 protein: CASSYSERDSPLHF
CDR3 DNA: TGTGCCAGCAGTTACTCAGAGAGGGATTCACCCCTCCACTTT

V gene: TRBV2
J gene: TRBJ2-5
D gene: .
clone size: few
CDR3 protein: CASRTLTQETQYF
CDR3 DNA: TGTGCCAGCAGAACGTTGACACAAGAGACCCAGTACTTC

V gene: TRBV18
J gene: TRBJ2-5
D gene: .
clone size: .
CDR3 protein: CASSPPATIQETQYF
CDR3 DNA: TGTGCCAGCTCACCACCGGCAACCATCCAAGAGACCCAGTACTTC

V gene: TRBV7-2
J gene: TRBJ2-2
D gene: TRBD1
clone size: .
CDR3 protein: CASSPTGGTGELFF
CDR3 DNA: TGTGCCAGCAGCCCTACAGGGGGTACCGGGGAGCTGTTTTTT

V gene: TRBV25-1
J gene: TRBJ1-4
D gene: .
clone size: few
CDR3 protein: CASSESYGDEKLFF
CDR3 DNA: TGTGCCAGCAGTGAATCGTACGGGGATGAAAAACTGTTTTTT

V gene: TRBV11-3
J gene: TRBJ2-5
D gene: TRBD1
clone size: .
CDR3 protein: CASSQDRGETQYF
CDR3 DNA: TGTGCCAGCAGCCAAGACAGGGGAGAGACCCAGTACTTC

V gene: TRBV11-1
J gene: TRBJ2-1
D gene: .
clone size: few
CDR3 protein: CASSLEGNEQFF
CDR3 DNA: TGTGCCAGCAGCTTAGAGGGGAATGAGCAGTTCTTC

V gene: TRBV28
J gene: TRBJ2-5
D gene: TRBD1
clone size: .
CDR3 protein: CASAGTARETQYF
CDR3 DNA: TGTGCCAGCGCTGGGACAGCGAGGGAGACCCAGTACTTC

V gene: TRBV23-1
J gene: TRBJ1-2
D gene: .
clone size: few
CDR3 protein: CASQRALPLNYGYTF
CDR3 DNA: TGCGCCAGCCAGAGGGCCCTCCCGCTAAACTATGGCTACACCTTC

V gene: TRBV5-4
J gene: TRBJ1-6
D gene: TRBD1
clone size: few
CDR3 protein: CASSFRGPDSPLHF
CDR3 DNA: TGTGCCAGCAGCTTTAGGGGGCCCGATTCACCCCTCCACTTT

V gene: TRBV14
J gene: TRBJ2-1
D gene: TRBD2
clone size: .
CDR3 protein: CASSPGTNHNEQFF
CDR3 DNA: TGTGCCAGCAGCCCCGGGACTAACCACAATGAGCAGTTCTTC